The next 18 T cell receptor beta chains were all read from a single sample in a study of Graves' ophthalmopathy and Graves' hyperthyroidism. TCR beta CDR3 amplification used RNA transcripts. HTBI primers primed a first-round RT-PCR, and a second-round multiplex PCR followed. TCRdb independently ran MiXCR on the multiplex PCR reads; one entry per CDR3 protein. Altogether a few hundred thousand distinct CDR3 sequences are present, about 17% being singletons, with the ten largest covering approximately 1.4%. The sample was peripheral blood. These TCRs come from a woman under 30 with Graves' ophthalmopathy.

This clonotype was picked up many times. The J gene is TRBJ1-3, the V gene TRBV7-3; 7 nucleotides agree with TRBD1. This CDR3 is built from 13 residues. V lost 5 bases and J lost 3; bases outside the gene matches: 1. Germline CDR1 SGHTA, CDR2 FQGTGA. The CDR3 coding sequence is TGTGCCAGCAGCGGGACAGTTGGAAACACCATATATTTT. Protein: CASSGTVGNTIYF.

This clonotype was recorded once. The CDR3 nucleotides read TGCAGTGCTCTCGGGACTAGCGGGGAAGAGACCCAGTACTTC. Translated, it gives CSALGTSGEETQYF. The chain uses TRBV20-1 and TRBJ2-5; 13 bases are shared with TRBD2. The CDR3 runs to 14 residues. The germline V gene has CDR1 DFQATT and CDR2 SNEGSKA (reference sequence). V was pared by 5 bases and J by 3 bases, with 3 bases of the junction left unmatched.

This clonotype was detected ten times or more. CDR3 loop: CASSFGSPWGQPQHF. The DNA for the CDR3 is TGTGCCAGCAGTTTTGGCTCCCCTTGGGGTCAGCCCCAGCATTTT. The V and J genes are TRBV12-3 or TRBV12-4 and TRBJ1-5; D is undetermined. There are 15 residues in the CDR3. Deletions cut 3 bases from V and 6 bases from J, with 15 bases between.

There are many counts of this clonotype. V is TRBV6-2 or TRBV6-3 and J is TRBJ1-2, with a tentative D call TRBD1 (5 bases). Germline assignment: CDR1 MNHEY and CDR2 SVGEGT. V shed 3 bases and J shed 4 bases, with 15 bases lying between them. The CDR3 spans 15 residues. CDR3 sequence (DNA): TGTGCCAGCAGTTATAACCTCCAGGGCGGCTATGGCTACACCTTC. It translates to CASSYNLQGGYGYTF.

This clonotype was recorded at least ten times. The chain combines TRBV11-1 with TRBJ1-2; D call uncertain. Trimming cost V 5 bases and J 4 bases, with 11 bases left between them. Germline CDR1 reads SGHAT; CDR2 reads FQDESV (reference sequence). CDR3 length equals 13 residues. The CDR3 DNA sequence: TGTGCCAGCAGCCCCGGGCAGTCCTATGGCTACACCTTC. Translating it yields CASSPGQSYGYTF.

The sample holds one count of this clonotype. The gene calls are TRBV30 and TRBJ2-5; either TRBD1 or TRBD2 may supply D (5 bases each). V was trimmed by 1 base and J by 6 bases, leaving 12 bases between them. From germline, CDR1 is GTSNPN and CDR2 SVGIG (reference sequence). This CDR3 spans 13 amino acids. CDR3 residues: CAWSESGSKTQYF. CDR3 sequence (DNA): TGTGCCTGGAGTGAATCAGGGAGCAAGACCCAGTACTTC.

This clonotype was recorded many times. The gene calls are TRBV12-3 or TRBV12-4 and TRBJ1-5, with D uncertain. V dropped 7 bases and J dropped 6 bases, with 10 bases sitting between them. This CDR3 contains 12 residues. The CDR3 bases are TGTGCCAGCACCACCCGAGCTCAGCCCCAGCATTTT. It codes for CASTTRAQPQHF.

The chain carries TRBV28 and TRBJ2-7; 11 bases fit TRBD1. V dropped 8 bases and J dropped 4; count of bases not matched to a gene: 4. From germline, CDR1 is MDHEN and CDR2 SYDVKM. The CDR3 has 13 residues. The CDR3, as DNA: TGTGCCAGCTGGACAGGGGGCACGTACGAGCAGTACTTC. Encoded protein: CASWTGGTYEQYF.

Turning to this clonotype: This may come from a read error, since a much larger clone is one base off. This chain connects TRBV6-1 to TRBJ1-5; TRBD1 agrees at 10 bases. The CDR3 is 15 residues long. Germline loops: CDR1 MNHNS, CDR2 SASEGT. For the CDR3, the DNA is TGTGCCAGCAGTGAAGTGACAGGGGGCCATCAGCTCCAGCATTTT. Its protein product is CASSEVTGGHQLQHF.

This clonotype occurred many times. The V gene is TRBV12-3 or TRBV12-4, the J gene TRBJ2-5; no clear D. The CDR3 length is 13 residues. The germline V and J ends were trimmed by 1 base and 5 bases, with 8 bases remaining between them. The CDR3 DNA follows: TGTGCCAGCAGTTTAGGGCCGTGGGAGACCCAGTACTTC. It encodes CASSLGPWETQYF.

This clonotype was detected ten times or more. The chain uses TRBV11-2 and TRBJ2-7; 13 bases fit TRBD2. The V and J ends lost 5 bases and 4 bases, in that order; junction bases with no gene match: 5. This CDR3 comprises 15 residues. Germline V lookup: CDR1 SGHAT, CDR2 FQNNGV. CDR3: CASSLGTSGIYEQYF. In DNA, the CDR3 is TGTGCCAGCAGCCTCGGGACTAGCGGGATTTACGAGCAGTACTTC.

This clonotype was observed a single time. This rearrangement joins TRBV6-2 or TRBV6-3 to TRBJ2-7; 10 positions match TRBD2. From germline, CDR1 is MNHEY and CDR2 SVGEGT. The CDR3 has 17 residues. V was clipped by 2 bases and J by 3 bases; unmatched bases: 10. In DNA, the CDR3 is TGTGCCAGCAGTTACGGGGGACTAGCGCGGGAGATCTACGAGCAGTACTTC. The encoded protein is CASSYGGLAREIYEQYF.

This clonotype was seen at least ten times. CDR3 coding DNA: TGTGCCAGCAGATTAGTTCCGACAGTTAGCAATCAGCCCCAGCATTTT. The encoded protein is CASRLVPTVSNQPQHF. The chain links TRBV28 to TRBJ1-5; possibly TRBD1 for D (5 bases). The V and J ends lost 6 bases and 0 bases respectively, with 15 bases between them. The CDR3 spans 16 residues. Germline V lookup: CDR1 MDHEN, CDR2 SYDVKM.

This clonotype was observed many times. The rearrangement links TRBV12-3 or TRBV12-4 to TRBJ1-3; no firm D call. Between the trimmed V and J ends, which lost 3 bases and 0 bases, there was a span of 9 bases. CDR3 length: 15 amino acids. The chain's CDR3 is CASSFRPSSGNTIYF. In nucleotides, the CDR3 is TGTGCCAGCAGTTTCAGGCCGTCCTCTGGAAACACCATATATTTT.

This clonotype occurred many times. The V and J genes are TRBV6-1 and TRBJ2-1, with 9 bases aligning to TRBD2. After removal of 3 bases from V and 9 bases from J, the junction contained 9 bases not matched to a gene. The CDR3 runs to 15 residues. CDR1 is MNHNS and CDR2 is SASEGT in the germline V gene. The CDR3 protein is CASSDTAGGGSEQFF. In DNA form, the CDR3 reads TGTGCCAGCAGTGATACAGCGGGGGGAGGGAGTGAGCAGTTCTTC.

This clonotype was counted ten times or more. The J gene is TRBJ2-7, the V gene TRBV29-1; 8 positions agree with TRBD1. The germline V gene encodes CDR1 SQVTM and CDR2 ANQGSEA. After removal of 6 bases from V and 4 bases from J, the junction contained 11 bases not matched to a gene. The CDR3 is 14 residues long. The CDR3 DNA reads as TGCAGCGTGGGAAGGACAGGGAATCGGTACGAGCAGTACTTC. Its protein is CSVGRTGNRYEQYF.

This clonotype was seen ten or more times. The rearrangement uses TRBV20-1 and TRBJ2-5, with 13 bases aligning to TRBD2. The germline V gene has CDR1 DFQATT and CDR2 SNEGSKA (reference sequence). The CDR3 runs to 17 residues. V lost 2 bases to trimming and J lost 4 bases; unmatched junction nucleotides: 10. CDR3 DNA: TGCAGTGCTAGACTGGAACTAGCGGGGGGGCAGGCAGAGACCCAGTACTTC. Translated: CSARLELAGGQAETQYF.

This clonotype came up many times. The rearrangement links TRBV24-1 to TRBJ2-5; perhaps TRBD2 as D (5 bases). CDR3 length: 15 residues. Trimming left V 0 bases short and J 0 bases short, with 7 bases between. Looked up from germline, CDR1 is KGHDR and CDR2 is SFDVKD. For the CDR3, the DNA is TGTGCCACCAGTGATTTGACCGGGGACCAAGAGACCCAGTACTTC. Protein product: CATSDLTGDQETQYF.